This T cell receptor (beta chain) was identified during a study of OX40 agonist ivuxolimab in advanced cancers. If patients had autoimmune disease history or systemic immunosuppression, they were excluded. This CDR3 contains 16 residues. V gave up 3 bases and J gave up 0 bases, with 10 bases separating them. The V gene's germline CDR1 is SGHRS and CDR2 YFSETQ. The protocol was immunoSEQ multiplex PCR, while the TCRdb copy is restricted to in-frame clones and leaves out a portion. This table holds 80,000 to 100,000 clones, roughly 93% found once. The genes are TRBV5-1 and TRBJ2-6; unclear D gene. The source of this sequence is an adult with an advanced solid tumor such as melanoma, head and neck, liver or kidney cancer. Specimen: CD4+ or CD8+ T cells sorted from blood, collected in a trial of the OX40 agonist ivuxolimab. CDR3 amino acids: CASSSQTASGANVLTF. The DNA of the CDR3 is TGCGCCAGCAGCTCACAAACAGCCTCTGGGGCCAACGTCCTGACTTTC.